Given below is one T cell receptor beta chain in context. CDR1 is ENHRY and CDR2 is SYGVKD in the germline V gene. The junction had 11 bases not matched to a gene; V was cut back by 10 bases and J by 2 bases. The CDR3 contains 15 residues. This sample was taken from a study of CD8 T cells in Susac syndrome. Peripheral blood CD8+ and CD4+ T cells were profiled by TCR beta sequencing. FACS enriched CD8+ TEMRA cells, while bulk CD8+ and CD4+ were negatively isolated. RNA totalling roughly 0.45 to 1 ug underwent reverse transcription with random hexamers. The immunoSEQ assay covered 54 Vbeta and 13 Jbeta segments for CDR3. TCRdb fed the immunoSEQ multiplex PCR reads into MiXCR, producing one record per CDR3 protein. This table holds about 290,000 distinct CDR3 sequences, almost 85% found once.

This clonotype originated in a human donor with multiple sclerosis. This chain links TRBV10-3 with TRBJ2-7; 10 bases line up with TRBD1. The sample comprised CD8+ T cells from PBMCs. The CDR3 sequence: CATEGQGGSPYEQYF. The CDR3 region has the DNA TGTGCCACGGAAGGACAGGGGGGATCTCCCTACGAGCAGTACTTC.